Below, 18 T cell receptor beta chains from the same sample are listed, as sequenced in a study of shared clonotypes between healthy human individuals. Sequencing was performed with immunoSEQ multiplex PCR; in TCRdb, only in-frame clones are kept and a portion is missing. Of 2 million to 2.5 million clones listed, just over 90% are singletons. The specimen sequenced was naive CD4+ T cells from PBMCs. Subset in this sample: CD45RA+ positively selected. The receptors come from a man aged 18 to 35 in good health. Some clones in this sample may be carry-over from other donors' samples.

The chain couples TRBV9 to TRBJ2-2; tentatively, D is TRBD2 (6 bases). This CDR3 is 14 amino acids long. CDR1 and CDR2 (germline): SGDLS, YYNGEE. The V and J ends lost 3 bases and 7 bases respectively, with 13 bases between them. The CDR3 here is CASSEGGGVGELFF. Written as DNA, the CDR3 is TGTGCCAGCAGCGAGGGTGGCGGGGTCGGGGAGCTGTTTTTT.

The genes are TRBV28 and TRBJ2-1; D is perhaps TRBD2 (6 bases). Germline lookup yields CDR1 MDHEN and CDR2 SYDVKM. CDR3 length: 14 residues. Trimming stripped 5 bases from V and 8 bases from J, with 16 bases between. The CDR3 DNA follows: TGTGCCAGCAGTCCCGGGGGACGAATCTATGAGCAGTTCTTC. Translating it yields CASSPGGRIYEQFF.

V is TRBV5-4 and J is TRBJ2-2; D unclear. Trimming took off 4 bases at V and 2 bases at J, with 15 bases between the two ends. The CDR3 has 16 amino acids. Germline loops: CDR1 SGHNT, CDR2 YYREEE (reference sequence). For the CDR3, the DNA is TGTGCCAGCAGCCTCAAGTACCCTCAAAACACCGGGGAGCTGTTTTTT. This codes for CASSLKYPQNTGELFF.

The chain has TRBV9 and TRBJ1-1; no definite D call. The V and J ends lost 0 bases and 4 bases respectively, with 7 bases between them. CDR3 length: 13 residues. CDR1 and CDR2 (germline): SGDLS, YYNGEE. The CDR3 spells CASSVGIATEAFF. In nucleotides, the CDR3 is TGTGCCAGCAGCGTAGGGATCGCCACTGAAGCTTTCTTT.

CDR3 nucleotides: TGTGCCAGCAGTTACTCCAGGGACAGGGGGCGAACTGAAGCTTTCTTT. Translating it yields CASSYSRDRGRTEAFF. V usage is TRBV6-5 and J usage is TRBJ1-1, with 12 bases lining up with TRBD1. The CDR3 is 16 residues long. Trimming removed 0 bases from V and 5 bases from J; junction bases left unmatched: 4. CDR1 is MNHEY and CDR2 is SVGAGI in the germline V gene.

The gene calls are TRBV19 and TRBJ1-2; 8 nucleotides align to TRBD1. Trimming took 5 bases from V and 3 from J; bases not matched to a gene: 14. Germline-derived CDR1 and CDR2 are LNHDA and SQIVND (reference sequence). The CDR3 extends over 17 amino acids. The DNA of the CDR3 is TGTGCCAGTAGTGTCATTAACCCGGGACAGGAAGACTATGGCTACACCTTC. Its protein product is CASSVINPGQEDYGYTF.

This chain connects TRBV7-3 to TRBJ2-2; D perhaps matches TRBD2 (5 bases). V gave up 0 bases and J gave up 0 bases, with 14 bases separating them. Germline-derived CDR1 and CDR2 are SGHTA and FQGTGA. The CDR3 totals 18 residues. The CDR3 region is CASSLTGMAPTNTGELFF. CDR3 sequence (DNA): TGTGCCAGCAGCTTAACCGGGATGGCGCCCACGAACACCGGGGAGCTGTTTTTT.

This sequence joins TRBV18 and TRBJ2-7; D is possibly TRBD2 (6 bases). The CDR3 covers 15 residues. Germline assignment: CDR1 KGHSH and CDR2 LQKENI. V was trimmed by 3 bases and J by 2 bases, leaving 14 bases between them. The CDR3 DNA reads TGTGCCAGCTCACCCGGAGGGGCCCAAACCTACGAGCAGTACTTC. Translation gives CASSPGGAQTYEQYF.

The chain carries TRBV7-2 and TRBJ2-3, with 8 nucleotides matching TRBD2. Trimming at V came to 9 bases and at J to 5 bases, leaving 13 bases not matched to a gene. The germline gives CDR1 SGHTA, CDR2 FQGNSA. The CDR3 length is 15 residues. CDR3 residues: CAREKLAGGGDTQYF. DNA for the CDR3: TGTGCCAGAGAAAAATTGGCGGGAGGAGGAGATACGCAGTATTTT.

This sequence joins TRBV4-1 and TRBJ2-1; 7 bases map to TRBD2. This CDR3 spans 17 amino acids. The V gene end was trimmed by 0 bases and the J gene end by 3 bases; junction bases not matched to a gene: 8. Germline V gene sequence: CDR1 MGHRA, CDR2 YSYEKL. The chain's CDR3 is CASSQDWLGGSYNEQFF. DNA of the CDR3: TGCGCCAGCAGCCAAGACTGGCTTGGCGGGAGCTACAATGAGCAGTTCTTC.

The chain uses TRBV4-1 and TRBJ1-1, with unresolved D. From germline, CDR1 is MGHRA and CDR2 YSYEKL. This CDR3 region has 15 residues. V shed 1 base and J shed 7 bases, with 16 bases lying between them. The CDR3 DNA follows: TGCGCCAGCAGCCAAGTCCCGGAGAATCGCTATGAAGCTTTCTTT. Its protein is CASSQVPENRYEAFF.

The V gene is TRBV5-6, the J gene TRBJ2-5; D is ambiguous. The CDR3 contains 15 residues. Germline CDR1 is SGHDT and CDR2 is YYEEEE. The ends were cut back, 3 bases at V and 5 bases at J, with 17 bases in the middle. CDR3 loop: CASSSGVYQGETQYF. For the CDR3, the DNA is TGTGCCAGCAGCTCTGGGGTCTACCAAGGGGAGACCCAGTACTTC.

The chain employs TRBV19 and TRBJ2-7; no clear D. V was shortened by 3 bases and J by 2 bases, with 11 bases between the two germline ends. CDR1 is LNHDA, CDR2 SQIVND, per germline (reference sequence). The CDR3 is made up of 14 amino acids. The DNA for the CDR3 is TGTGCCAGTAGTATTACCGGGTCCACCTACGAGCAGTACTTC. Translated, it gives CASSITGSTYEQYF.

V is TRBV7-9 and J is TRBJ2-5, with D perhaps assigned TRBD1 or TRBD2 (7 bases each). In germline, CDR1 is SEHNR, CDR2 FQNEAQ (reference sequence). This CDR3 comprises 17 residues. V lost 3 bases and J 0 bases, leaving 17 bases between the germline ends. CDR3 in DNA: TGTGCCAGCAGCTTCAACAGGGGTCGGGGGGACCAAGAGACCCAGTACTTC. This sequence encodes CASSFNRGRGDQETQYF.

The chain joins TRBV9 to TRBJ2-2, with 13 bases identical to TRBD2. The CDR3 has 17 amino acids. V lost 5 bases and J lost 6; bases outside the gene matches: 10. Germline V gene lookup returns CDR1 SGDLS and CDR2 YYNGEE. The CDR3 DNA reads TGTGCCAGCAGATACTCCGGACTAGCGGGAGACCCCGGGGAGCTGTTTTTT. Translation: CASRYSGLAGDPGELFF. The full variable domain, with the rest looked up from reference TRBV9 and TRBJ2-2, is DSGVTQTPKHLITATGQRVTLRCSPRSGDLSVYWYQQSLDQGLQFLIQYYNGEERAKGNILERFSAQQFPDLHSELNLSSLELGDSALYFCASRYSGLAGDPGELFFGEGSRLTVL.

This rearrangement joins TRBV4-1 to TRBJ1-1; no reliable D call. V was pared by 3 bases and J by 0 bases, with 11 bases between. Per the germline V gene, CDR1 is MGHRA and CDR2 is YSYEKL. The CDR3 runs to 15 residues. The CDR3 sequence: CASSQWGGLNTEAFF. The CDR3 DNA reads as TGCGCCAGCAGCCAGTGGGGTGGGCTGAACACTGAAGCTTTCTTT.

The chain joins TRBV4-3 to TRBJ2-7, with 7 bases that match TRBD1. The CDR3 length is 15 residues. Germline CDR1 reads LGHNA; CDR2 reads YSLEER. V gave up 0 bases and J gave up 4 bases; unmatched junction bases: 6. CDR3 residues: CASSQDRDRVYEQYF. Written as DNA, the CDR3 is TGCGCCAGCAGCCAAGATCGGGACAGAGTATACGAGCAGTACTTC.

This sequence joins TRBV27 and TRBJ2-1; TRBD2 agrees at 9 bases. V lost 4 bases, J lost 3 bases, and 4 bases stayed unmatched. This CDR3 region has 15 residues. The germline gives CDR1 MNHEY, CDR2 SMNVEV (reference sequence). CDR3 in amino acids: CASSSATSGYNEQFF. The CDR3 bases are TGTGCCAGCAGTTCTGCGACTAGCGGCTACAATGAGCAGTTCTTC.